The 20 T cell receptor beta chains below were found in one sample sequenced in a study of blood T cell repertoires in COVID-19 (dated by TCRdb to about 2020). Libraries were built with the immunoSEQ multiplex PCR assay. TCRdb limited this immuneACCESS table to in-frame rearrangements with V and J called. A share of clones is missing; checked studies link under half to unresolved V genes, and the rest is unexplained. Counted in this sample were a few hundred thousand clones; nearly 90% of them appeared once. The ten largest clones take up approximately 5% of the sample. The source material was PBMCs or T cells enriched from blood (not recorded which). These receptors all come from a woman aged 25 to 39 who had recovered from COVID-19.

The chain combines TRBV6-5 with TRBJ1-1; 8 bases map to TRBD1. Germline V gene data show CDR1 as MNHEY and CDR2 as SVGAGI. The CDR3 covers 15 residues. V dropped 3 bases and J dropped 1; count of bases not matched to a gene: 4. CDR3 bases: TGTGCCAGCAGTTATCCGGGACAGGAGAACACTGAAGCTTTCTTT. As protein: CASSYPGQENTEAFF.

This chain uses TRBV29-1 with TRBJ1-5; weak D call: TRBD1 (5 bases). Trimming removed 6 bases from V and 0 bases from J, with 15 bases in between. The CDR3 has 15 amino acids. CDR1 and CDR2 from the germline V gene are SQVTM and ANQGSEA. The CDR3 sequence is CSVVLDTLSNQPQHF. The CDR3 DNA follows: TGCAGCGTGGTTTTGGACACCCTTAGCAATCAGCCCCAGCATTTT.

The chain employs TRBV27 and TRBJ2-1; 10 bases are a match to TRBD2. The CDR3 has 14 residues. V was clipped by 1 base and J by 8 bases; unmatched bases: 2. The germline V gene encodes CDR1 MNHEY and CDR2 SMNVEV (reference sequence). The CDR3 spells CASSLFSGGYEQFF. The CDR3 DNA sequence: TGTGCCAGCAGTTTATTTAGCGGGGGGTATGAGCAGTTCTTC.

A single count supports this clone. V gene TRBV9 combines with J gene TRBJ2-5, with TRBD2 identical over 8 bases. The CDR3 loop spans 15 amino acids. Looked up from germline, CDR1 is SGDLS and CDR2 is YYNGEE. After removal of 4 bases from V and 5 bases from J, the junction contained 10 bases not matched to a gene. This chain's CDR3 is CASSPWRGVWETQYF. CDR3 nucleotides: TGTGCCAGCAGCCCATGGCGGGGGGTGTGGGAGACCCAGTACTTC.

The chain is built from TRBV7-2 and TRBJ2-3, with 9 nucleotides matching TRBD2. This CDR3 is 16 amino acids long. After removal of 5 bases from V and 3 bases from J, the junction contained 9 bases not matched to a gene. Germline V lookup: CDR1 SGHTA, CDR2 FQGNSA. This chain's CDR3 is CASSPSSAGGTDTQYF. The DNA of the CDR3 is TGTGCCAGCAGCCCATCCTCGGCGGGGGGGACAGATACGCAGTATTTT.

V gene TRBV18 combines with J gene TRBJ1-4; D gene unclear. V was shortened by 5 bases and J by 4 bases, with 8 bases between the two germline ends. Looked up from germline, CDR1 is KGHSH and CDR2 is LQKENI. The CDR3 is 13 residues long. The DNA of the CDR3 is TGTGCCAGCTCAATCGGGGTTAATGAAAAACTGTTTTTT. This gives the protein CASSIGVNEKLFF.

The rearrangement uses TRBV30 and TRBJ1-1, with TRBD1 identical over 7 bases. The germline V gene has CDR1 GTSNPN and CDR2 SVGIG (reference sequence). CDR3 length: 11 residues. J gave up 11 bases and V 3 bases, and 6 bases lay outside the gene matches. CDR3: CAWREGALAFF. In DNA, the CDR3 is TGTGCCTGGAGAGAGGGGGCCCTGGCTTTCTTT.

The chain is built from TRBV12-3 or TRBV12-4 and TRBJ2-7; a weak D match, TRBD2 (6 bases). The ends were cut back, 6 bases at V and 3 bases at J, with 9 bases in the middle. The CDR3 contains 12 residues. The chain's CDR3 is CASSQEGYEQYF. In nucleotides, the CDR3 is TGTGCCAGCAGCCAGGAGGGCTACGAGCAGTACTTC.

This clone was observed a few times. The chain employs TRBV7-2 and TRBJ2-1; possibly TRBD2 for D (7 bases). Trimming shortened V by 2 bases and J by 8 bases, and 10 bases separated the two germline ends. This CDR3 has 13 residues. Germline V gene data show CDR1 as SGHTA and CDR2 as FQGNSA. The DNA of the CDR3 is TGTGCCAGCAGCTTATCGGGGGGCCATGAGCAGTTCTTC. Translated: CASSLSGGHEQFF.

The CDR3 is CASSPCQGEAFF. The CDR3 region has the DNA TGTGCCAGCAGTCCCTGCCAGGGTGAAGCTTTCTTT. The chain carries TRBV6-7 and TRBJ1-1; the D gene is possibly TRBD1 (5 bases). TRBV6-7 carries the ORF label, with uncertain function. This CDR3 is 12 amino acids long. The V and J ends lost 5 bases and 7 bases respectively, with 11 bases between them.

This chain uses TRBV9 with TRBJ1-1, with 9 positions matching TRBD1. Germline V gene lookup returns CDR1 SGDLS and CDR2 YYNGEE. CDR3 length: 15 residues. With 0 bases clipped from V and 3 bases from J, the junction kept 3 bases outside the gene matches. The CDR3 is CASSVGGQGYTEAFF. CDR3 DNA: TGTGCCAGCAGCGTAGGGGGACAGGGTTACACTGAAGCTTTCTTT.

V is TRBV28 and J is TRBJ2-2; 9 bases line up with TRBD2. Germline CDR1 is MDHEN and CDR2 is SYDVKM. This CDR3 has 15 residues. After removal of 6 bases from V and 4 bases from J, the junction contained 6 bases not matched to a gene. CDR3 nucleotide sequence: TGTGCCAGCAGCCAAGCTAGCGGGGTCACCGGGGAGCTGTTTTTT. This codes for CASSQASGVTGELFF.

The chain combines TRBV5-6 with TRBJ1-2, with 7 bases identical to TRBD1. The germline CDR1 and CDR2 sequences are SGHDT and YYEEEE. This CDR3 is 14 amino acids long. The V gene end was trimmed by 4 bases and the J gene end by 3 bases; junction bases not matched to a gene: 6. The CDR3: CASSGVDRDYGYTF. CDR3 nucleotide sequence: TGTGCCAGCAGCGGCGTAGACAGGGACTATGGCTACACCTTC.

The chain couples TRBV4-1 to TRBJ1-2; 8 nucleotides match TRBD1. Germline-derived CDR1 and CDR2 are MGHRA and YSYEKL. The trim removed 0 bases at V and 3 bases at J, leaving 0 bases unmatched. The CDR3 length is 14 residues. CDR3 residues: CASSQETGDYGYTF. The CDR3 DNA reads as TGCGCCAGCAGCCAAGAGACAGGGGACTATGGCTACACCTTC.

The chain joins TRBV19 to TRBJ1-2; TRBD1 might be the D (6 bases). Germline CDR1 and CDR2: LNHDA and SQIVND (reference sequence). Trimming removed 6 bases from V and 2 bases from J, with 16 bases in between. This CDR3 comprises 15 residues. The CDR3 spells CASSPRYRANYGYTF. DNA of the CDR3: TGTGCCAGTAGCCCCAGGTACAGGGCCAACTATGGCTACACCTTC.

V is TRBV6-2 or TRBV6-3 and J is TRBJ1-5; D remains unclear. Germline values: CDR1 MNHEY, CDR2 SVGEGT. This CDR3 comprises 14 residues. V lost 2 bases and J lost 4, with 9 bases in between. CDR3 protein: CASSYTRTNQPQHF. The CDR3 DNA reads TGTGCCAGCAGTTACACTAGGACTAATCAGCCCCAGCATTTT.

The table lists this clone with a count of one. The V and J genes are TRBV5-1 and TRBJ2-7, with 9 nucleotides matching TRBD1. After removal of 4 bases from V and 7 bases from J, the junction contained 12 bases not matched to a gene. The CDR3 has 15 amino acids. Germline assignment: CDR1 SGHRS and CDR2 YFSETQ. CDR3 bases: TGCGCCAGCAGCCTTTCTGGGACAGGGACTGGGGAGCAGTACTTC. Translated: CASSLSGTGTGEQYF.

The genes are TRBV7-8 and TRBJ1-1; 8 bases are shared with TRBD1. J lost 1 base, V lost 0 bases, and 7 bases had no gene match. Germline values: CDR1 SGHVS, CDR2 FQNEAQ. This CDR3 is built from 17 residues. The CDR3 sequence is CASSLAIIGQGNTEAFF. CDR3 coding DNA: TGTGCCAGCAGCTTAGCGATAATCGGACAGGGGAACACTGAAGCTTTCTTT.

The table lists this clone with a count of one. This sequence joins TRBV5-5 and TRBJ2-7, with TRBD1 identical over 9 bases. V lost 4 bases, J lost 6 bases, and 8 bases stayed unmatched. The CDR3 is 14 amino acids. Per germline, CDR1 SGHKS and CDR2 YYEKEE (reference sequence). The CDR3 DNA reads TGTGCCAGCAGCATTCTAACAGGGGGCCTCGAGCAGTACTTC. The encoded protein is CASSILTGGLEQYF.

This rearrangement joins TRBV7-2 to TRBJ1-1, with D perhaps TRBD1 (5 bases). Trimming cost V 5 bases and J 4 bases, with 14 bases left between them. Germline assignment: CDR1 SGHTA and CDR2 FQGNSA. This CDR3 has 14 amino acids. Written as DNA, the CDR3 is TGTGCCAGCAGCCGGGGGGGACCCAGCACTGAAGCTTTCTTT. It encodes CASSRGGPSTEAFF.